The 12 T cell receptor beta chains below were found in one sample sequenced in a study of PD-1 blockade in classical Hodgkin lymphoma. The repertoire was sequenced with immunoSEQ multiplex PCR; TCRdb's copy has only in-frame clones and lacks some. The table lists some 9,100 clones, over 80% of them singletons. Time point given: cycle 4 day 1 (C4D1), after 6 weeks of nivolumab. In every patient, relapse followed autologous stem cell transplantation, while exposure to brentuximab vedotin differed. Magnetic depletion of unwanted cells isolated CD4+ T cells from thawed PBMCs. The starting material was CD4+ T cells from blood, obtained before the fourth cycle of nivolumab. These TCRs come from a human donor with classical Hodgkin lymphoma.

J is TRBJ1-3 and V is TRBV30, with a tentative D call TRBD1 (6 bases). Germline values: CDR1 GTSNPN, CDR2 SVGIG (reference sequence). This CDR3 has 14 residues. V dropped 4 bases and J dropped 9 bases, with 19 bases sitting between them. CDR3 amino acids: CAWTINRVGATIYF. Here the CDR3 DNA reads TGTGCCTGGACGATCAACAGGGTTGGGGCCACCATATATTTT.

The chain carries TRBV18 and TRBJ2-3; 9 positions match TRBD1. The CDR3 covers 14 residues. The junction had 2 bases not matched to a gene; V was cut back by 4 bases and J by 3 bases. The germline V gene encodes CDR1 KGHSH and CDR2 LQKENI. The CDR3 spells CASSLTGGTDTQYF. The CDR3 DNA reads as TGTGCCAGCTCACTGACAGGGGGGACAGATACGCAGTATTTT.

The rearrangement links TRBV11-3 to TRBJ2-3; 10 bases are a match to TRBD2. Unmatched junction bases numbered 6, after V lost 1 base and J lost 5 bases. The germline V gene encodes CDR1 SGHNT and CDR2 YENEEA. This CDR3 has 16 amino acids. The chain's CDR3 is CASSLASGRAGDTQYF. CDR3 nucleotide sequence: TGTGCCAGCAGCTTAGCCAGCGGGAGGGCCGGAGATACGCAGTATTTT.

This clone was recorded a few times. The V call is TRBV7-9, the J call TRBJ1-2; D not resolved. V was pared by 3 bases and J by 5 bases, with 7 bases between. Germline loops: CDR1 SEHNR, CDR2 FQNEAQ (reference sequence). The length of the CDR3 is 12 residues. CDR3 protein: CASSFDGYGYTF. CDR3 coding DNA: TGTGCCAGCAGCTTTGACGGATATGGCTACACCTTC. Based on the CDR3 plus reference TRBV7-9 and TRBJ1-2, the full variable domain is DTGVSQNPRHKITKRGQNVTFRCDPISEHNRLYWYRQTLGQGPEFLTYFQNEAQLEKSRLLSDRFSAERPKGSFSTLEIQRTEQGDSAMYLCASSFDGYGYTFGSGTRLTVV.

This chain links TRBV28 with TRBJ1-2; 7 positions match TRBD1. There are 16 residues in the CDR3. Trimming removed 6 bases from V and 2 bases from J; junction bases left unmatched: 12. Per the germline V gene, CDR1 is MDHEN and CDR2 is SYDVKM. The CDR3 coding sequence is TGTGCCAGCAGCCCCAGACAGGGCCGGGAAAACTATGGCTACACCTTC. It translates to CASSPRQGRENYGYTF.

This clone has a single count. The genes are TRBV5-1 and TRBJ2-5, with TRBD2 identical over 8 bases. Germline assignment: CDR1 SGHRS and CDR2 YFSETQ. V lost 5 bases and J lost 3; bases outside the gene matches: 6. The CDR3 covers 14 residues. For the CDR3, the DNA is TGCGCCAGCAGACAAAGCGGGGGCGAAGAGACCCAGTACTTC. This codes for CASRQSGGEETQYF.

J is TRBJ2-2 and V is TRBV28, with a possible D match to TRBD2 (6 bases). The germline gives CDR1 MDHEN, CDR2 SYDVKM. Between the trimmed V and J ends, which lost 0 bases and 4 bases, there was a span of 12 bases. The CDR3 totals 16 residues. The CDR3 sequence is CASSLWGTSSTGELFF. DNA for the CDR3: TGTGCCAGCAGTTTATGGGGGACTTCGAGCACCGGGGAGCTGTTTTTT.

The CDR3 reads CASSREPRGAKNIQYF. CDR3 DNA: TGCGCCAGCAGCCGAGAGCCGAGGGGGGCCAAAAACATTCAGTACTTC. This rearrangement joins TRBV5-1 to TRBJ2-4; TRBD1 is a possible D gene (6 bases). The CDR3 is made up of 16 amino acids. CDR1 and CDR2 (germline): SGHRS, YFSETQ. The V and J ends lost 4 bases and 1 base respectively, with 15 bases between them.

The CDR3 spells CASSVVDTDTQYF. As DNA, the CDR3 is TGTGCCAGCAGCGTAGTGGACACAGATACGCAGTATTTT. The V and J genes are TRBV9 and TRBJ2-3, with no clear D. The CDR3 length is 13 residues. CDR1 is SGDLS, CDR2 YYNGEE, per germline. Trimming pared 0 bases from V and 2 bases from J, leaving 4 bases between.

The rearrangement joins TRBV18 to TRBJ1-4, with D tentatively TRBD1 (5 bases). The V and J ends lost 1 base and 6 bases respectively, with 6 bases between them. This CDR3 region has 13 residues. CDR1 and CDR2 (germline): KGHSH, LQKENI. The CDR3 sequence: CASSPLTDEKLFF. CDR3 nucleotides: TGTGCCAGCTCACCACTGACAGATGAAAAACTGTTTTTT.

This clone was observed a few times. The rearrangement joins TRBV4-3 to TRBJ2-2; possible D gene TRBD1, 6 bases. This CDR3 has 17 amino acids. The germline gives CDR1 LGHNA, CDR2 YSLEER. V lost 0 bases to trimming and J lost 3 bases, with 14 bases between them. The CDR3 spells CASSQEPLQGYTGELFF. The CDR3 DNA reads TGCGCCAGCAGCCAAGAGCCCCTACAGGGATACACCGGGGAGCTGTTTTTT.

The genes are TRBV28 and TRBJ1-4; a possible D gene is TRBD1 (5 bases). Trimming shortened V by 5 bases and J by 1 base, and 11 bases separated the two germline ends. This CDR3 spans 15 amino acids. CDR1 is MDHEN and CDR2 is SYDVKM in the germline V gene. For the CDR3, the DNA is TGTGCCAGCAGTGGATCAGGGCTAACTAATGAAAAACTGTTTTTT. Translation: CASSGSGLTNEKLFF.